Each of the 24 T cell receptor beta chains below was sequenced from the same sample in a study of cytomegalovirus exposure and HLA in healthy donors. Libraries were prepared by immunoSEQ multiplex PCR; TCRdb keeps only in-frame clonotypes and omits some of them. The table shows approximately 98,000 clones, with roughly 95% occurring only once. The specimen was PBMCs. These receptor sequences come from a woman under 30 in good health and CMV-seronegative.

V gene TRBV4-1 combines with J gene TRBJ2-7; D perhaps matches TRBD2 (5 bases). Trimming cost V 0 bases and J 3 bases, with 15 bases left between them. The CDR3 totals 16 residues. CDR1 and CDR2 from the germline V gene are MGHRA and YSYEKL. The CDR3 DNA reads as TGCGCCAGCAGCCAAGATCTCGAGCGGACCATCTACGAGCAGTACTTC. Translation: CASSQDLERTIYEQYF.

The DNA for the CDR3 is TGTGCCATCAGTGAACCGGGACAGGGTGACACTGAAGCTTTCTTT. It translates to CAISEPGQGDTEAFF. This chain links TRBV10-3 with TRBJ1-1; 9 nucleotides line up with TRBD1. With V trimmed by 3 bases and J by 3 bases, 5 bases remained unmatched. The length of the CDR3 is 15 residues. Germline V CDR1 and CDR2: ENHRY, SYGVKD.

The chain couples TRBV9 to TRBJ2-5, with a weak D call TRBD1 (5 bases). This CDR3 spans 14 amino acids. Germline CDR1 SGDLS, CDR2 YYNGEE. Deletions cut 0 bases from V and 1 base from J, with 7 bases between. The CDR3 protein is CASSVAQGQETQYF. For the CDR3, the DNA is TGTGCCAGCAGCGTAGCTCAGGGCCAAGAGACCCAGTACTTC.

The chain combines TRBV7-7 with TRBJ1-2, with no clear D. Germline loops: CDR1 SSHAT, CDR2 FNYEAQ (reference sequence). CDR3 length equals 15 residues. V lost 0 bases and J 2 bases, leaving 10 bases between the germline ends. The CDR3 spells CASSLASPENYGYTF. DNA of the CDR3: TGTGCCAGCAGCTTAGCCTCCCCAGAAAACTATGGCTACACCTTC.

This clone was seen just once. The chain employs TRBV4-2 and TRBJ2-6; 7 positions match TRBD1. CDR1 is LGHNA and CDR2 is YNFKEQ in the germline V gene. The CDR3 covers 19 residues. J lost 0 bases, V lost 3 bases, and 11 bases had no gene match. This CDR3 is CASSQAAGTDSSGANVLTF. The CDR3, as DNA: TGTGCCAGCAGCCAGGCCGCCGGGACAGACAGCTCTGGGGCCAACGTCCTGACTTTC.

This clone was observed a single time. The rearrangement joins TRBV29-1 to TRBJ2-3, with 10 bases that match TRBD1. From germline, CDR1 is SQVTM and CDR2 ANQGSEA. This CDR3 has 15 amino acids. The V gene end was trimmed by 7 bases and the J gene end by 2 bases; junction bases not matched to a gene: 9. The CDR3 sequence is CSGTLGQGDTDTQYF. CDR3 DNA sequence: TGCAGCGGTACGTTAGGACAGGGGGACACAGATACGCAGTATTTT.

The chain has TRBV7-8 and TRBJ2-3, with 10 bases matching TRBD2. Germline assignment: CDR1 SGHVS and CDR2 FQNEAQ. The V and J ends lost 0 bases and 7 bases, in that order; junction bases with no gene match: 16. This CDR3 spans 19 amino acids. The CDR3, as DNA: TGTGCCAGCAGCTTAGCAAGAGCGGGGGGGCTATCCAATATGTATACGCAGTATTTT. Translated: CASSLARAGGLSNMYTQYF.

This chain connects TRBV5-4 to TRBJ2-3; 9 nucleotides align to TRBD1. After removal of 1 base from V and 2 bases from J, the junction contained 5 bases not matched to a gene. The germline V gene has CDR1 SGHNT and CDR2 YYREEE (reference sequence). This CDR3 is built from 16 residues. The CDR3 sequence: CASSLTGGATTDTQYF. For the CDR3, the DNA is TGTGCCAGCAGCTTGACAGGGGGCGCGACCACAGATACGCAGTATTTT.

The J gene is TRBJ2-7, the V gene TRBV5-1, with D possibly TRBD1 on 5 matching bases. CDR1 and CDR2 (germline): SGHRS, YFSETQ. Trimming left V 4 bases short and J 6 bases short, with 14 bases between. This CDR3 is built from 13 residues. The CDR3 loop reads CASSRVQGLEQYF. The DNA for the CDR3 is TGCGCCAGCAGCCGGGTCCAGGGTCTCGAGCAGTACTTC.

DNA for the CDR3: TGTGCCAGCAGTGAAGGGACAGGGGGCGACCAGCCCCAGCATTTT. Protein: CASSEGTGGDQPQHF. V gene TRBV2 combines with J gene TRBJ1-5; 11 positions agree with TRBD1. With 1 base clipped from V and 7 bases from J, the junction kept 3 bases outside the gene matches. Per germline, CDR1 SNHLY and CDR2 FYNNEI. The CDR3 is 15 residues long.

The CDR3: CASSLALPGVEQYF. Here the CDR3 DNA reads TGTGCCAGCAGCTTAGCCCTACCGGGGGTCGAGCAGTACTTC. The gene calls are TRBV11-2 and TRBJ2-7; TRBD2 might be the D (6 bases). The CDR3 length is 14 residues. V was shortened by 1 base and J by 6 bases, with 13 bases between the two germline ends. Per germline, CDR1 SGHAT and CDR2 FQNNGV.

The V gene is TRBV18, the J gene TRBJ2-1; D possibly corresponds to TRBD2 (6 bases). Trimming left V 3 bases short and J 0 bases short, with 15 bases between. Germline CDR1 reads KGHSH; CDR2 reads LQKENI. This CDR3 comprises 17 residues. The CDR3 sequence: CASSPRTAGSSYNEQFF. The CDR3 bases are TGTGCCAGCTCACCTAGAACGGCGGGGTCCTCCTACAATGAGCAGTTCTTC.

This clone was seen just once. The chain employs TRBV9 and TRBJ2-1; TRBD2 agrees at 11 bases. Germline-derived CDR1 and CDR2 are SGDLS and YYNGEE. V dropped 0 bases and J dropped 6; count of bases not matched to a gene: 5. The CDR3 spans 16 residues. The chain's CDR3 is CASSVVGTSGGNEQFF. The CDR3 DNA reads as TGTGCCAGCAGCGTAGTTGGGACTAGCGGAGGCAATGAGCAGTTCTTC.

The chain employs TRBV27 and TRBJ2-7; TRBD2 matches at 11 bases. Trimming removed 4 bases from V and 2 bases from J; junction bases left unmatched: 7. This CDR3 comprises 16 residues. Germline CDR1 MNHEY, CDR2 SMNVEV (reference sequence). The CDR3 bases are TGTGCCAGCAGTTCCACTAGCGGGGGCTTCCCCTACGAGCAGTACTTC. Translating gives CASSSTSGGFPYEQYF.

The genes are TRBV27 and TRBJ1-5; no definite D call. The CDR3 length is 12 residues. Germline V gene data show CDR1 as MNHEY and CDR2 as SMNVEV (reference sequence). Trimming removed 4 bases from V and 9 bases from J, with 10 bases in between. The CDR3 DNA follows: TGTGCCAGCAGTTGTAAGGAGCGGCCCCAGCATTTT. It encodes CASSCKERPQHF.

The rearrangement uses TRBV6-6 and TRBJ2-2; TRBD2 aligns across 9 bases. V dropped 5 bases and J dropped 4; count of bases not matched to a gene: 5. This CDR3 has 15 amino acids. Germline lookup yields CDR1 MNHNY and CDR2 SVGAGI (reference sequence). CDR3 sequence (DNA): TGTGCCAGCAGTCCTAGCGGGGAGAGCACCGGGGAGCTGTTTTTT. This translates into CASSPSGESTGELFF.

The V call is TRBV9, the J call TRBJ2-3; D is possibly TRBD2 (7 bases). V was pared by 4 bases and J by 3 bases, with 18 bases between. CDR1 and CDR2 (germline): SGDLS, YYNGEE. The CDR3 is made up of 16 amino acids. This chain's CDR3 is CASSRLGASGTDTQYF. The CDR3 region has the DNA TGTGCCAGCAGCAGGTTGGGGGCTAGCGGAACAGATACGCAGTATTTT. Drawing the rest from reference TRBV9 and TRBJ2-3, the complete variable domain is DSGVTQTPKHLITATGQRVTLRCSPRSGDLSVYWYQQSLDQGLQFLIQYYNGEERAKGNILERFSAQQFPDLHSELNLSSLELGDSALYFCASSRLGASGTDTQYFGPGTRLTVL.

The chain couples TRBV28 to TRBJ1-2; D call uncertain. In germline, CDR1 is MDHEN, CDR2 SYDVKM. Between the trimmed V and J ends, which lost 6 bases and 4 bases, there was a span of 12 bases. This CDR3 has 13 residues. The CDR3 bases are TGTGCCAGCAGGAGGGCAGGAGGCTATGGCTACACCTTC. Protein sequence: CASRRAGGYGYTF.

The gene calls are TRBV2 and TRBJ1-6; the D is unclear. Per germline, CDR1 SNHLY and CDR2 FYNNEI. The V gene lost 3 bases and the J gene lost 11 bases, with 8 bases spanning the gap. This CDR3 region has 12 residues. The CDR3 spells CASSEVDPPLHF. CDR3 sequence (DNA): TGTGCCAGCAGTGAGGTAGATCCACCCCTCCACTTT.

V usage is TRBV2 and J usage is TRBJ2-7; the D is unclear. The V end lost 1 base, the J end lost 3 bases, and 7 bases lay between the germline ends. Germline CDR1 SNHLY, CDR2 FYNNEI. The CDR3 runs to 13 residues. CDR3 sequence reads: CASSEGGVYEQYF. The DNA for the CDR3 is TGTGCCAGCAGTGAAGGCGGCGTCTACGAGCAGTACTTC. Based on the CDR3 plus reference TRBV2 and TRBJ2-7, the full variable domain is EPEVTQTPSHQVTQMGQEVILRCVPISNHLYFYWYRQILGQKVEFLVSFYNNEISEKSEIFDDQFSVERPDGSNFTLKIRSTKLEDSAMYFCASSEGGVYEQYFGPGTRLTVT.

This chain connects TRBV11-1 to TRBJ2-1, with 9 bases that match TRBD2. Germline V gene lookup returns CDR1 SGHAT and CDR2 FQDESV (reference sequence). V dropped 1 base and J dropped 9; count of bases not matched to a gene: 13. The CDR3 runs 17 residues. The CDR3 coding sequence is TGTGCCAGCAGCTTAGGCGGCGGGGGGGCCGCCGGGGGTGAGCAGTTCTTC. As protein: CASSLGGGGAAGGEQFF.

This chain uses TRBV6-1 with TRBJ2-3, with 7 bases lining up with TRBD2. The V segment lost 2 bases and the J segment 0 bases; nucleotides outside the gene matches: 5. The CDR3 sequence is 16 residues long. In germline, CDR1 is MNHNS, CDR2 SASEGT. The CDR3 reads CASSEWGGFSTDTQYF. The CDR3 DNA follows: TGTGCCAGCAGTGAATGGGGGGGGTTTAGCACAGATACGCAGTATTTT.

The CDR3 DNA reads TGTGCCAGCAGCGACCCTTTAGGACAGAACCCTAGCACAGATACGCAGTATTTT. Its protein product is CASSDPLGQNPSTDTQYF. The chain links TRBV4-2 to TRBJ2-3; D possibly corresponds to TRBD1 (6 bases). Germline-derived CDR1 and CDR2 are LGHNA and YNFKEQ. The CDR3 length is 18 residues. With 5 bases removed from V and 0 bases from J, the gap between germline ends came to 21 bases.

The chain carries TRBV9 and TRBJ2-3; TRBD2 matches at 15 bases. CDR3 length equals 17 residues. The germline CDR1 and CDR2 sequences are SGDLS and YYNGEE. V was pared by 6 bases and J by 6 bases, with 11 bases of the junction left unmatched. The CDR3 DNA reads TGTGCCAGCACCACGGGACTAGCGGGGGGCTTTTCGGATACGCAGTATTTT. Translated: CASTTGLAGGFSDTQYF.